This T cell receptor beta chain was identified in a study of radiotherapy plus CTLA-4 blockade in lung cancer. Remarks on this clone: The antigen remains undetermined.

This CDR3 is built from 14 residues. V was pared by 4 bases and J by 1 base, with 11 bases between. Germline V gives CDR1 SGHRS, CDR2 YFSETQ. Study results and caveats: TCR clones from tumors expanded in blood after radiotherapy plus ipilimumab.

The repertoire was sequenced with immunoSEQ multiplex PCR; TCRdb's copy has only in-frame clones and lacks some. The sample has about 40,000 clones, about 77% seen once; the top ten hold around 9.6%. The rearrangement joins TRBV5-1 to TRBJ1-1; D may be TRBD1 (6 bases). This sample comprised peripheral blood, obtained from a patient treated with radiotherapy plus ipilimumab. The sequence came from a human donor with non-small cell lung cancer who had stable disease on radiotherapy plus ipilimumab. CDR3 loop: CASSQQGENTEAFF. CDR3 DNA: TGCGCCAGCAGCCAACAGGGAGAGAACACTGAAGCTTTCTTT.